The rows below give T cell receptor beta chains drawn from one sample of a study of blood T cell repertoires in COVID-19. Sequenced by immunoSEQ multiplex PCR; TCRdb stores in-frame clones only, minus some. The sample lists approximately 100,000 clones, roughly 82% seen once, with more than 4.5% in the top ten. Sequencing was performed on peripheral blood. The receptors were sampled from a man aged 55 to 69 with acute or convalescent COVID-19. Both conserved end residues are part of each CDR3. The D gene is left open where the match is weak. Clone size, where shown, is once, few, many, or a class for clones that have expanded.

few	TRBV7-9	TRBJ2-3	-	TGTGCCAGCAGCTTAGACGGGTCCGGAGATACGCAGTATTTT	CASSLDGSGDTQYF
-	TRBV5-6	TRBJ2-2	TRBD2	TGTGCCAGCAGCTATAGCGGGTTAAACACCGGGGAGCTGTTTTTT	CASSYSGLNTGELFF
-	TRBV13	TRBJ1-4	TRBD1	TGTGCCAGCAGCTTAGGCAGGGCCAGGGGGGATGAAAAACTGTTTTTT	CASSLGRARGDEKLFF
once	TRBV7-9	TRBJ1-1	-	TGTGCCAGCACCTTCTCGGGCAGGGGCACCCTCGGTGAAGCTTTCTTT	CASTFSGRGTLGEAFF
-	TRBV5-1	TRBJ2-7	TRBD2	TGCGCCAGCAGCTTTGGCGGGAGCTCCTACGAGCAGTACTTC	CASSFGGSSYEQYF
-	TRBV18	TRBJ2-1	TRBD2	TGTGCCAGCTCACCCAGCCCGACTAGCGGGAGTTTCGTTAGTGTGCAGTTCTTC	CASSPSPTSGSFVSVQFF
-	TRBV7-2	TRBJ2-7	TRBD2	TGTGCCAGCAGCTATACTAGCGGGAGGGGTGGGGAGCAGTACTTC	CASSYTSGRGGEQYF
-	TRBV4-1	TRBJ1-1	TRBD1	TGCGCCAGCAGCCCAGGGGGTTACATGAACACTGAAGCTTTCTTT	CASSPGGYMNTEAFF
once	TRBV3-1/TRBV3-2	TRBJ2-7	TRBD2	TGTGCCAGCAGCCGTCGGGAGGGCCGACTAAGCGAGCAGTACTTC	CASSRREGRLSEQYF
-	TRBV23-1	TRBJ2-2	TRBD2	TGCGCCAGCAGTCCCGGGACTAGCGACACCGGGGAGCTGTTTTTT	CASSPGTSDTGELFF
-	TRBV11-1	TRBJ2-1	-	TGTGCCAGCAGCTTACAGGACCCCGGCCTAGCGGAGCAGTTCTTC	CASSLQDPGLAEQFF
-	TRBV27	TRBJ2-7	TRBD2	TGTGCCAGCAGTTTAGCACCAGCGGGAGCCCCCTACGAGCAGTACTTC	CASSLAPAGAPYEQYF
-	TRBV28	TRBJ2-7	TRBD1	TGTGCCAGCAGACCTTCCCCGGGACAGGGGACCTACGAGCAGTACTTC	CASRPSPGQGTYEQYF
-	TRBV5-4	TRBJ2-3	TRBD1	TGTGCCAGCACCATAAGGGACAGGGATGATACGCAGTATTTT	CASTIRDRDDTQYF
-	TRBV5-4	TRBJ2-1	TRBD2	TGTGCCAGCAGCCCCAAGCGGGAGGGGCTTTCCTACAATGAGCAGTTCTTC	CASSPKREGLSYNEQFF
-	TRBV28	TRBJ1-2	-	TGTGCCAGCACCTTACAGGGTATTACTGGCTACACCTTC	CASTLQGITGYTF
-	TRBV5-1	TRBJ1-6	-	TGCGCCAGCAGTCTTGATCGGGACAATTATAATTCACCCCTCCACTTT	CASSLDRDNYNSPLHF
-	TRBV4-1	TRBJ2-5	TRBD2	TGCGCCAGCAGCCAAGAAGGGACTAGCGGGGGGGCCCCCCAAGAGACCCAGTACTTC	CASSQEGTSGGAPQETQYF
-	TRBV5-5	TRBJ2-3	-	TGTGCCAGCAGCGACCCCCTCAGGGGCACCATTAGCACAGATACGCAGTATTTT	CASSDPLRGTISTDTQYF
once	TRBV7-6	TRBJ1-5	TRBD1	TGTGCCAGCAGCTCGGGGACAGCAGCGAATCAGCCCCAGCATTTT	CASSSGTAANQPQHF
-	TRBV10-2	TRBJ2-7	-	TGCGCCAGCAGCGGCGGGGTCGAGCAGTACTTC	CASSGGVEQYF
-	TRBV5-1	TRBJ2-2	TRBD1	TGCGCCAGCAGCTCGGACAGGGTCGCCGGGGAGCTGTTTTTT	CASSSDRVAGELFF
-	TRBV2	TRBJ1-2	TRBD1	TGTGCCAGCAGGGAGGACAGGAACTATGGCTACACCTTC	CASREDRNYGYTF
-	TRBV11-3	TRBJ2-1	TRBD2	TGTGCCAGCAGCTTGCGGTCTAGCGGGGGGCGATACTCCTACAATGAGCAGTTCTTC	CASSLRSSGGRYSYNEQFF
-	TRBV27	TRBJ2-7	TRBD1	TGTGCCAGCAGTTCGACCGGGACAGGGTCCTACGAGCAGTACTTC	CASSSTGTGSYEQYF
-	TRBV28	TRBJ2-1	TRBD1	TGTGCCATAGAACCCCCCACAGGGGCTGAGCAGTTCTTC	CAIEPPTGAEQFF
-	TRBV5-4	TRBJ2-3	TRBD2	TGTGCCAGCAGCTTTGGGGGAGGGCCAGATACGCAGTATTTT	CASSFGGGPDTQYF
-	TRBV7-9	TRBJ1-5	TRBD1	TGTGCCAGCAGATCCGGGACAGGGGGGAATCAGCCCCAGCATTTT	CASRSGTGGNQPQHF
-	TRBV7-8	TRBJ2-5	-	TGTGCCAGCAGCCGCGTACAGGGACGGGAGACCCAGTACTTC	CASSRVQGRETQYF
-	TRBV3-1/TRBV3-2	TRBJ2-7	TRBD1	TGTGCCAGCAGCCAAGGCGGACAGGGCCCTTACGAGCAGTACTTC	CASSQGGQGPYEQYF
few	TRBV6-5	TRBJ1-1	-	TGTGCCAGCACCGAAGACGAGGGACACGTCGTTGAAGCTTTCTTT	CASTEDEGHVVEAFF
-	TRBV6-4	TRBJ2-1	-	TGTGCCAGCGCGCCGGAGCAATTCTACACTGAGCAGTTCTTC	CASAPEQFYTEQFF
-	TRBV5-1	TRBJ2-2	TRBD2	TGCGCCAGCCGCGGGACTACCGACACCGGGGAGCTGTTTTTT	CASRGTTDTGELFF
-	TRBV7-9	TRBJ2-1	-	TGTGCCAGCAGCCTACAACAGGGCAATGAGCAGTTCTTC	CASSLQQGNEQFF
-	TRBV2	TRBJ1-1	-	TGTGCCAGCGTGAGACAGTTGACTGAAGCTTTCTTT	CASVRQLTEAFF
-	TRBV5-5	TRBJ1-1	-	TGTGCCAGCAGCTTAGAGGCCCTCATGAACACTGAAGCTTTCTTT	CASSLEALMNTEAFF
-	TRBV7-6	TRBJ1-1	-	TGTGCCAGCAGCGCCCAGCGGAACACTGAAGCTTTCTTT	CASSAQRNTEAFF
-	TRBV7-3	TRBJ2-1	-	TGTGCCAGCAGCCCCCATCCCTCTGGCGAGCAGTTCTTC	CASSPHPSGEQFF
-	TRBV2	TRBJ1-1	TRBD1	TGTGCCAGCACCGGGACAGACCCCCTTTACACTGAAGCTTTCTTT	CASTGTDPLYTEAFF
-	TRBV5-4	TRBJ1-6	-	TGTGCCAGCAGCCCATCCTCCTATAATTCACCCCTCCACTTT	CASSPSSYNSPLHF
-	TRBV5-1	TRBJ2-1	-	TGCGCCAGCAAGACAGCGACGTGGGATGAGCAGTTCTTC	CASKTATWDEQFF
few	TRBV5-1	TRBJ2-3	-	TGCGCCAGCAGCTTGGGGGGCCGGTCAAACACAGATACGCAGTATTTT	CASSLGGRSNTDTQYF
-	TRBV11-3	TRBJ2-1	-	TGTGCCAGCAGTCCCACAGGGCCCTTCAATGAGCAGTTCTTC	CASSPTGPFNEQFF
-	TRBV5-1	TRBJ2-1	TRBD1	TGCGCCAGCACCCCGCCAGGGGGCATTGAGCAGTTCTTC	CASTPPGGIEQFF